Below are 32 T cell receptor beta chains sequenced from a single sample in a study of breast tumors, draining lymph nodes, adjacent tissues. Axillary draining lymph nodes of breast cancer patients supplied the node samples. In TCRdb, the multiplex PCR reads were re-called with MiXCR into one record per CDR3 protein. The sample carries roughly 260,000 distinct CDR3 sequences, around 30% recorded once. What was sequenced was axillary lymph node tissue. Receptors were obtained from a female donor with breast cancer. Some clones in this sample may be carry-over from other donors' samples.

Remarks on this clonotype: Since no conserved phenylalanine or tryptophan closes the CDR3, a read error is the likely cause. The rearrangement uses TRBV29-1 and TRBJ2-7, with D perhaps TRBD1 (6 bases). CDR1 is SQVTM, CDR2 ANQGSEA, per germline. The CDR3 has 13 amino acids. With 7 bases removed from V and 3 bases from J, the gap between germline ends came to 16 bases. DNA of the CDR3: TGCAGCGGCTCGACAGGATTCCACTACGAGCAGTACCTC. This sequence encodes CSGSTGFHYEQYL.

This clonotype appeared many times. This rearrangement joins TRBV19 to TRBJ1-6; D might be TRBD1 (5 bases). Trimming stripped 3 bases from V and 4 bases from J, with 10 bases between. Germline-derived CDR1 and CDR2 are LNHDA and SQIVND (reference sequence). This CDR3 has 15 residues. This CDR3 is CASSIRGDYNSPLHF. CDR3 nucleotide sequence: TGTGCCAGTAGTATTCGGGGGGATTATAATTCACCCCTCCACTTT.

This clonotype was detected many times. At one boundary the junction diverges from the germline segment, which might be a read error. The V call is TRBV14, the J call TRBJ2-7; TRBD1 might be the D (6 bases). Looked up from germline, CDR1 is SGHDN and CDR2 is FVKESK. There are 11 residues in the CDR3. The CDR3 region is CASSQWDIPNF. The CDR3 bases are TGTGCCAGCAGCCAATGGGACATCCCCAACTTC.

This clonotype has only a few counts. The V and J genes are TRBV5-5 and TRBJ1-2, with 10 positions matching TRBD1. The CDR3 totals 17 residues. V shed 3 bases and J 8 bases; nucleotides not matched to a gene: 16. In germline, CDR1 is SGHKS, CDR2 YYEKEE (reference sequence). This chain's CDR3 is CASSSRGADRGLVGYTF. Here the CDR3 DNA reads TGTGCCAGCAGCTCACGGGGTGCAGACAGGGGGCTTGTAGGCTACACCTTC.

This clonotype was counted at least ten times. This chain links TRBV7-9 with TRBJ2-5; 12 bases are a match to TRBD2. The germline V gene encodes CDR1 SEHNR and CDR2 FQNEAQ (reference sequence). CDR3 length equals 20 residues. V gave up 2 bases and J gave up 5 bases; unmatched junction bases: 18. CDR3 sequence (DNA): TGTGCCAGCAGCTTAATCGGCAGGAGCGCTAGCGGGAGGGCCGTCGAGACCCAGTACTTC. It translates to CASSLIGRSASGRAVETQYF.

The table lists this clonotype with many counts. CDR3 loop: CASSEHKGSNQPQHF. CDR3 coding DNA: TGTGCCAGCAGTGAGCACAAAGGTAGCAATCAGCCCCAGCATTTT. J is TRBJ1-5 and V is TRBV2; no definite D call. The V end was cut by 3 bases, the J end by 0 bases, with 9 bases between. CDR1 is SNHLY and CDR2 is FYNNEI in the germline V gene. The CDR3 totals 15 residues. The entire variable domain, with the rest obtained from reference TRBV2 and TRBJ1-5, is as follows: EPEVTQTPSHQVTQMGQEVILRCVPISNHLYFYWYRQILGQKVEFLVSFYNNEISEKSEIFDDQFSVERPDGSNFTLKIRSTKLEDSAMYFCASSEHKGSNQPQHFGDGTRLSIL.

This clonotype was detected many times. V usage is TRBV13 and J usage is TRBJ2-7, with 12 bases identical to TRBD2. V lost 0 bases to trimming and J lost 7 bases; unmatched junction nucleotides: 4. This CDR3 region has 15 residues. Germline V lookup: CDR1 PRHDT, CDR2 FYEKMQ (reference sequence). The CDR3 DNA sequence: TGTGCCAGCAGCTTAGGGACTAGCGGGAGAGTTGAGCAGTACTTC. Its protein is CASSLGTSGRVEQYF.

This clonotype was recorded at least ten times. The CDR3 nucleotides are TGTGCCAGCAGCTTAACCCTGGACAGCGATGAGCAGTTCTTC. Translating gives CASSLTLDSDEQFF. The chain combines TRBV7-9 with TRBJ2-1, with a weak D call TRBD1 (6 bases). Looked up from germline, CDR1 is SEHNR and CDR2 is FQNEAQ (reference sequence). CDR3 length: 14 residues. V was clipped by 2 bases and J by 8 bases, with 13 bases between them.

The table lists this clonotype with many counts. This chain joins TRBV20-1 and TRBJ2-7, with D uncertain. CDR3 length: 12 amino acids. Trimming removed 1 base from V and 3 bases from J, with 7 bases in between. Germline lookup yields CDR1 DFQATT and CDR2 SNEGSKA (reference sequence). CDR3 loop: CSARGFVYEQYF. Written as DNA, the CDR3 is TGCAGTGCTAGAGGGTTCGTCTACGAGCAGTACTTC.

This clonotype was observed at least ten times. The chain employs TRBV20-1 and TRBJ1-5, with unresolved D. The germline CDR1 and CDR2 sequences are DFQATT and SNEGSKA (reference sequence). Between the trimmed V and J ends, which lost 0 bases and 6 bases, there was a span of 9 bases. The CDR3 extends over 13 amino acids. The CDR3 sequence is CSARDLGGQPQHF. CDR3 in DNA: TGCAGTGCTAGAGATCTCGGCGGTCAGCCCCAGCATTTT.

Of note for this clonotype: This may stem from a read error, because a much larger clone lies one nucleotide away. V and J are TRBV6-4 and TRBJ2-1, with TRBD2 identical over 9 bases. V trimming: 1 base; J trimming: 11 bases; junction bases outside the gene matches: 3. There are 13 residues in the CDR3. In germline, CDR1 is MRHNA, CDR2 SNTAGT. As DNA, the CDR3 is TGTGCCAGCAGTGACTACGGGACTAGCAAGCAGTTCTTC. Its protein product is CASSDYGTSKQFF.

This clonotype was recorded many times. This chain links TRBV7-8 with TRBJ2-2, with TRBD1 identical over 7 bases. This CDR3 has 15 amino acids. The V gene end was trimmed by 5 bases and the J gene end by 3 bases; junction bases not matched to a gene: 6. Germline V gene sequence: CDR1 SGHVS, CDR2 FQNEAQ. CDR3 nucleotides: TGTGCCAGCAGCACCCGACAGGGCTACACCGGGGAGCTGTTTTTT. Translation gives CASSTRQGYTGELFF.

This clonotype was seen ten or more times. The genes are TRBV20-1 and TRBJ2-1; 9 bases are shared with TRBD2. V gave up 1 base and J gave up 3 bases; unmatched junction bases: 4. The germline CDR1 and CDR2 sequences are DFQATT and SNEGSKA (reference sequence). CDR3 length: 15 amino acids. CDR3 DNA sequence: TGCAGTGCTAGAGCGGGCGGGAGGGTCTACAATGAGCAGTTCTTC. This gives the protein CSARAGGRVYNEQFF.

This clonotype was counted many times. The chain uses TRBV12-3 or TRBV12-4 and TRBJ2-3, with 8 bases fitting TRBD2. This CDR3 is built from 16 residues. Trimming cost V 7 bases and J 4 bases; bases outside gene matches: 13. This chain's CDR3 is CASTPEGLAFSDTQYF. The DNA for the CDR3 is TGTGCCAGCACCCCAGAAGGACTAGCTTTCTCAGATACGCAGTATTTT.

A note on this clonotype: Sequence at one end of the junction differs from germline and may be a read error. The chain joins TRBV10-3 to TRBJ2-7, with a possible D match to TRBD1 (7 bases). CDR1 and CDR2 from the germline V gene are ENHRY and SYGVKD. The CDR3 is 17 amino acids. The CDR3 protein is CATSDPGVAGGRHEQYF. DNA for the CDR3: TGTGCCACCAGTGACCCGGGGGTAGCAGGGGGTAGGCACGAGCAGTACTTT.

Note on this clonotype: A much larger clone lies a single base off, so this may be a read error. The chain has TRBV20-1 and TRBJ2-5, with 7 bases that match TRBD2. The CDR3 is 14 amino acids. Germline V gene data show CDR1 as DFQATT and CDR2 as SNEGSKA (reference sequence). CDR3 bases: TGCAGTGCTAGAGTTCCTAGCGGACAAGCGACCCAGTACTTC. Amino acid sequence: CSARVPSGQATQYF.

This chain uses TRBV28 with TRBJ2-7; no clear D. V was pared by 5 bases and J by 3 bases, with 11 bases between. Germline loops: CDR1 MDHEN, CDR2 SYDVKM. CDR3 length equals 13 residues. DNA for the CDR3: TGTGCCAGCAGTCTATCGGCCGTCTACGAGCAGTACTTC. Amino acid sequence: CASSLSAVYEQYF.

A few counts support this clonotype. Possible read error: a much larger clone is one base away. The rearrangement uses TRBV20-1 and TRBJ2-7; possible D gene TRBD1, 6 bases. The germline V gene has CDR1 DFQATT and CDR2 SNEGSKA (reference sequence). The CDR3 sequence is 12 residues long. CDR3 protein: CSASRDNYEPYF. The CDR3 DNA follows: TGCAGTGCTAGTAGGGACAACTACGAGCCGTACTTC.

The sample holds many counts of this clonotype. V is TRBV29-1 and J is TRBJ2-1, with D perhaps matching TRBD2 (5 bases). In germline, CDR1 is SQVTM, CDR2 ANQGSEA. The CDR3 extends over 12 amino acids. The CDR3 is CSEGVARNEQFF. CDR3 nucleotides: TGCAGTGAGGGAGTAGCGCGCAATGAGCAGTTCTTC.

The rearrangement links TRBV4-2 to TRBJ2-5; 9 bases fit TRBD1. Germline V gene data show CDR1 as LGHNA and CDR2 as YNFKEQ. The CDR3 length is 16 residues. Unmatched junction bases numbered 4, after V lost 1 base and J lost 1 base. CDR3 coding DNA: TGTGCCAGCAGCCAAGGACCGACAGGGGGCCAAGAGACCCAGTACTTC. This codes for CASSQGPTGGQETQYF.

This chain joins TRBV27 and TRBJ2-3, with D unresolved. Trimming pared 2 bases from V and 5 bases from J, leaving 8 bases between. CDR3 length equals 13 residues. The germline V gene encodes CDR1 MNHEY and CDR2 SMNVEV (reference sequence). The CDR3: CASSLNPRDTQYF. The CDR3 region has the DNA TGTGCCAGCAGTTTAAATCCCAGAGATACGCAGTATTTT.

This clonotype was observed a handful of times. The rearrangement joins TRBV18 to TRBJ2-7; 9 positions agree with TRBD1. CDR1 and CDR2 from the germline V gene are KGHSH and LQKENI. With 3 bases clipped from V and 3 bases from J, the junction kept 3 bases outside the gene matches. CDR3 length equals 14 residues. In DNA form, the CDR3 reads TGTGCCAGCTCACCGCGGGGACAGGGCTACGAGCAGTACTTC. Translating it yields CASSPRGQGYEQYF.

This clonotype was recorded at least ten times. The chain recombines TRBV5-1 with TRBJ2-3; TRBD2 agrees at 7 bases. The junction had 5 bases not matched to a gene; V was cut back by 0 bases and J by 1 base. The CDR3 consists of 16 residues. Germline CDR1 SGHRS, CDR2 YFSETQ. The CDR3 DNA follows: TGCGCCAGCAGCTTGGAAGGTCGGGAGGGCACAGATACGCAGTATTTT. Protein: CASSLEGREGTDTQYF. The entire variable domain, with the rest obtained from reference TRBV5-1 and TRBJ2-3, is as follows: KAGVTQTPRYLIKTRGQQVTLSCSPISGHRSVSWYQQTPGQGLQFLFEYFSETQRNKGNFPGRFSGRQFSNSRSEMNVSTLELGDSALYLCASSLEGREGTDTQYFGPGTRLTVL.

This clonotype was observed a handful of times. It may be a read error: a sequence one base away is much more abundant. J is TRBJ1-6 and V is TRBV20-1, with TRBD1 identical over 7 bases. V shed 4 bases and J 9 bases; nucleotides not matched to a gene: 12. The germline gives CDR1 DFQATT, CDR2 SNEGSKA (reference sequence). This CDR3 is built from 15 residues. The CDR3 spells CSATSTGASTSPLHF. The CDR3 nucleotides read TGCAGTGCTACCTCCACAGGGGCCAGTACTTCACCCCTCCACTTT.

This clonotype was recorded many times. This chain uses TRBV11-3 with TRBJ2-1, with TRBD1 as a possible D gene (5 bases). In germline, CDR1 is SGHNT, CDR2 YENEEA. V lost 5 bases and J lost 13, with 15 bases in between. There are 12 residues in the CDR3. The CDR3 here is CASSQQGTGQFF. CDR3 in DNA: TGTGCCAGCAGCCAGCAGGGTACGGGCCAGTTCTTC.

This clonotype was seen a single time. The DNA is omitted, as the CDR3 cannot be located on it reliably, and the CDR3 follows TCRdb's listing. The chain uses TRBV2 and TRBJ2-2; whether TRBD1, the table's D call, matches the DNA was not checked. Germline V gives CDR1 SNHLY, CDR2 FYNNEI. A total of 19 residues make up the CDR3, ends included. The CDR3: CASRGTGGTYEQYFGELFF.

Note on this clonotype: This clone may be a read error of a much larger clone one base away. The V call is TRBV11-3, the J call TRBJ2-2; D possibly corresponds to TRBD2 (5 bases). V lost 1 base and J lost 4, with 10 bases in between. Per the germline V gene, CDR1 is SGHNT and CDR2 is YENEEA. The CDR3 contains 15 residues. The CDR3 is CASSLVGETTGELFF. The CDR3 bases are TGTGCCAGCAGCTTAGTCGGGGAGACCACCGGGGAGCTGTTTTTT.

The chain carries TRBV6-4 and TRBJ2-7; D call uncertain. Germline CDR1 is MRHNA and CDR2 is SNTAGT. The germline V and J ends were trimmed by 5 bases and 6 bases, with 20 bases remaining between them. This CDR3 is 15 amino acids long. CDR3 sequence: CASSHAVKGTGEQYF. DNA of the CDR3: TGTGCCAGCAGTCACGCGGTAAAGGGTACGGGCGAGCAGTACTTC.

This clonotype was recorded a few times. The chain has TRBV6-5 and TRBJ2-3, with D possibly TRBD2 on 5 matching bases. CDR1 MNHEY and CDR2 SVGAGI come from the germline V gene. The CDR3 consists of 17 residues. V lost 2 bases, J lost 2 bases, and 17 bases lay in between. The CDR3 spells CASSYDSFGVHTDTQYF. CDR3 coding DNA: TGTGCCAGCAGTTACGATTCGTTCGGGGTACACACAGATACGCAGTATTTT.

The chain uses TRBV2 and TRBJ1-4; D perhaps matches TRBD1 (5 bases). CDR1 and CDR2 from the germline V gene are SNHLY and FYNNEI. This CDR3 spans 12 amino acids. V was shortened by 11 bases and J by 8 bases, with 15 bases between the two germline ends. The CDR3 is CAGFGRGEKLFF. The CDR3 DNA sequence: TGTGCCGGGTTCGGGCGGGGGGAAAAACTGTTTTTT. The variable domain in full, with the rest retrieved from reference TRBV2 and TRBJ1-4, is EPEVTQTPSHQVTQMGQEVILRCVPISNHLYFYWYRQILGQKVEFLVSFYNNEISEKSEIFDDQFSVERPDGSNFTLKIRSTKLEDSAMYFCAGFGRGEKLFFGSGTQLSVL.

The chain employs TRBV19 and TRBJ1-1; unclear D gene. Trimming removed 3 bases from V and 0 bases from J, with 8 bases in between. The germline V gene has CDR1 LNHDA and CDR2 SQIVND (reference sequence). CDR3 length equals 14 residues. The CDR3: CASSMGKLNTEAFF. DNA of the CDR3: TGTGCCAGTAGTATGGGGAAGCTGAACACTGAAGCTTTCTTT.

The chain combines TRBV3-1 with TRBJ2-7; 10 bases align to TRBD2. Trimming at V came to 0 bases and at J to 3 bases, leaving 2 bases not matched to a gene. CDR3 length equals 15 residues. Germline CDR1 is LGHDT and CDR2 is YNNKEL (reference sequence). The CDR3 DNA follows: TGTGCCAGCAGCCAAGAGGAGCGGGAGGGCTACGAGCAGTACTTC. Translated, it gives CASSQEEREGYEQYF.